The clone carrying this T cell receptor (beta chain) was seen many times. The target antigen is unknown. TCRdb's copy holds only in-frame clones and misses some; the assay was immunoSEQ multiplex PCR. The sample carries some 18,000 clones, more than 25% recorded once. The entry originates in a study of sequential checkpoint blockade in melanoma. Across the study: TCRβ was sequenced from DNA of about 94 pretreatment tumors. After nivolumab or ipilimumab alone, about 22 patients had week-13 rebiopsies. Regarding the study as a whole: For nivolumab-first patients, baseline tumor clonality was associated with response.

As for treatment: randomized to nivolumab then ipilimumab (arm A) or the reverse (arm B). CDR3 length: 14 amino acids. The germline gives CDR1 SGHNT, CDR2 YENEEA. J was trimmed by 3 bases and V by 5 bases; bases with no gene match: 4. The chain combines TRBV11-3 with TRBJ1-5; 7 nucleotides match TRBD1. The source is a human donor with melanoma. Source: tumor tissue (inferred from file names), taken from a patient given nivolumab and ipilimumab in sequence. The CDR3, as DNA: TGTGCCAGCAGCGCGGGACAGCTCAATCAGCCCCAGCATTTT. Its protein is CASSAGQLNQPQHF. The full variable domain, in which reference TRBV11-3 and TRBJ1-5 provide the parts outside the CDR3, is EAGVVQSPRYKIIEKKQPVAFWCNPISGHNTLYWYLQNLGQGPELLIRYENEEAVDDSQLPKDRFSAERLKGVDSTLKIQPAELGDSAVYLCASSAGQLNQPQHFGDGTRLSIL.